This paragraph covers one T cell receptor (beta chain) sequence. This entry is derived from a study of control samples from healthy donors and cancer patients. Measured with immunoSEQ multiplex PCR; TCRdb has only the in-frame clones, and not every one. Of about 190,000 clones listed, around 93% are singletons. Per the germline V gene, CDR1 is ENHRY and CDR2 is SYGVKD. The CDR3 sequence is 13 residues long. With V trimmed by 8 bases and J by 2 bases, 4 bases remained unmatched. Sequencing was performed on blood. The receptor's source is a man younger than 45 in good health. The V call is TRBV10-3, the J call TRBJ2-3, with 7 bases identical to TRBD2. CDR3 nucleotides: TGTGCCATCGCGGGGGAGTCCACAGATACGCAGTATTTT. Amino acids: CAIAGESTDTQYF.